The rows below give T cell receptor beta chains drawn from one sample of a study of blood T cell repertoires in COVID-19. Data came from immunoSEQ multiplex PCR; TCRdb stores just in-frame clones and leaves some out. The sample contains a few hundred thousand clones, around 87% of which appear only once. Sequenced sample: peripheral blood. These receptor sequences come from a woman aged 50 to 60 who had recovered from COVID-19. Each CDR3 is given without its conserved first and last residue.

>TRBJ1-5|TRBV4-3
ASSQDHGSVRNQPQH
>TRBJ2-5|TRBV6-2/TRBV6-3
ASSYPGTGGRSTQY
>TRBJ2-7|TRBV28
ASSLYGTGAYEQY
>TRBJ1-1|TRBV5-5
ASSREMMNTEAF
>TRBJ1-4|TRBV5-1
ASSLGSGTANEKLF
>TRBJ2-1|TRBV7-2
ASSLTGVRSNEQF
>TRBJ2-7|TRBV30
AWGQSHEQY
>TRBJ1-5|TRBV21-1
ASSKWKRPGQGKQPQH
>TRBJ1-4|TRBV10-3
AVGEVNEKLF
>TRBJ2-1|TRBV19
ASMGTGAV
>TRBJ2-3|TRBV5-1
ASSRDYGGTDTQY
>TRBJ2-1|TRBV10-3
AISESGGGFYNEQF
>TRBJ1-3|TRBV28
ASSWDSMTSGNTIY
>TRBJ2-7|TRBV5-1
ASSLGTSGSREQY
>TRBJ2-3|TRBV7-9
AIADRDSRTDTQY
>TRBJ1-2|TRBV6-5
ASRFEGYGYT
>TRBJ2-1|TRBV9
ASSVVSGDRQF
>TRBJ2-7|TRBV18
ASSRRTAGTSYEQY